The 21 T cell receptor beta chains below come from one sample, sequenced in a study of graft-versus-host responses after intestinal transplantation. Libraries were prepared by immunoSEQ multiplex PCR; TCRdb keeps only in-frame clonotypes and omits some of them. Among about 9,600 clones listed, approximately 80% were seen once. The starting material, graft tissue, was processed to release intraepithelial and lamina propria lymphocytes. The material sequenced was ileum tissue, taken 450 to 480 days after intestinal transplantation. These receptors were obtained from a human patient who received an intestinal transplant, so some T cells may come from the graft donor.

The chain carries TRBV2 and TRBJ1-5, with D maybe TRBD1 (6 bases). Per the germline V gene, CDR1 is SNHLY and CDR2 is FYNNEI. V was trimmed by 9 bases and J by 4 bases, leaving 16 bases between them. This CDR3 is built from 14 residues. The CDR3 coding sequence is TGTGCCAGAAAAGATCCAGGGGCAAATCAGCCCCAGCATTTT. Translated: CARKDPGANQPQHF.

The CDR3 region is CASTPGVNEQFF. The CDR3 DNA reads as TGTGCCAGCACCCCTGGGGTCAATGAGCAGTTCTTC. This chain uses TRBV28 with TRBJ2-1; D uncertain. Germline CDR1 is MDHEN and CDR2 is SYDVKM. The CDR3 contains 12 residues. Trimming took off 7 bases at V and 6 bases at J, with 10 bases between the two ends.

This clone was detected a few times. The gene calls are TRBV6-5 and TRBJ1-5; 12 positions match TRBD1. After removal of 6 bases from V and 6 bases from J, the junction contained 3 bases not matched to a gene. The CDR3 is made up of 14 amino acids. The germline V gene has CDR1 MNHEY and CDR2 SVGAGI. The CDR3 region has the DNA TGTGCCAGCAGGGGACAGGGGGCGAGTCAGCCCCAGCATTTT. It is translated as CASRGQGASQPQHF.

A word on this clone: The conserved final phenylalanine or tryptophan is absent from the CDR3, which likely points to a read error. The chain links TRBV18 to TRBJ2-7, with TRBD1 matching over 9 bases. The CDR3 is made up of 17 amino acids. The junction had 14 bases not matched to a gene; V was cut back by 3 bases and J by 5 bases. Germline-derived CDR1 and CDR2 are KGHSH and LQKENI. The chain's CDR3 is CASSPQSTGTGHHEQYL. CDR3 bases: TGTGCCAGCTCACCCCAATCTACCGGGACAGGGCACCACGAGCAGTACCTC.

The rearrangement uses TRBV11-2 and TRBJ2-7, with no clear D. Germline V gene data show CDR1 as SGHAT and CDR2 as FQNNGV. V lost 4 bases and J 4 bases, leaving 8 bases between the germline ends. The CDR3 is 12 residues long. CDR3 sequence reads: CASSSGSYEQYF. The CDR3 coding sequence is TGTGCCAGCAGCTCTGGTTCTTACGAGCAGTACTTC.

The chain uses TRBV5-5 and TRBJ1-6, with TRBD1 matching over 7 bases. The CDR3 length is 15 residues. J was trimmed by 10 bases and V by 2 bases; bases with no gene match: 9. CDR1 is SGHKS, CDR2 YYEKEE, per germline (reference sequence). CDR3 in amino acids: CASSFRLGGFSPLHF. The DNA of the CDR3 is TGTGCCAGCAGCTTTCGGTTAGGGGGCTTCTCACCCCTCCACTTT. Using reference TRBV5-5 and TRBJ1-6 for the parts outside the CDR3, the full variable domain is DAGVTQSPTHLIKTRGQQVTLRCSPISGHKSVSWYQQVLGQGPQFIFQYYEKEERGRGNFPDRFSARQFPNYSSELNVNALLLGDSALYLCASSFRLGGFSPLHFGNGTRLTVT.

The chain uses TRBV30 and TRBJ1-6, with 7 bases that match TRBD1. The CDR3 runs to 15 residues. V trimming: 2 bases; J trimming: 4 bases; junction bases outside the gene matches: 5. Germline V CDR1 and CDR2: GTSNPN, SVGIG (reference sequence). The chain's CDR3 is CAWSTTGSYNSPLHF. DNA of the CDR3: TGTGCCTGGAGTACGACAGGGTCTTATAATTCACCCCTCCACTTT. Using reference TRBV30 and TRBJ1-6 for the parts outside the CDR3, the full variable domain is SQTIHQWPATLVQPVGSPLSLECTVEGTSNPNLYWYRQAAGRGLQLLFYSVGIGQISSEVPQNLSASRPQDRQFILSSKKLLLSDSGFYLCAWSTTGSYNSPLHFGNGTRLTVT.

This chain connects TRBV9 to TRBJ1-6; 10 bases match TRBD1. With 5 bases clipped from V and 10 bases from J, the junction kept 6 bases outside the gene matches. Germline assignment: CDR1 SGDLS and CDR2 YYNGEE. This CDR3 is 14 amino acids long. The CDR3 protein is CASRGTGAESPLHF. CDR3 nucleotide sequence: TGTGCCAGCAGAGGGACAGGGGCGGAATCACCCCTCCACTTT. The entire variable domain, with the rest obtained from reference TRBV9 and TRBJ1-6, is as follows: DSGVTQTPKHLITATGQRVTLRCSPRSGDLSVYWYQQSLDQGLQFLIQYYNGEERAKGNILERFSAQQFPDLHSELNLSSLELGDSALYFCASRGTGAESPLHFGNGTRLTVT.

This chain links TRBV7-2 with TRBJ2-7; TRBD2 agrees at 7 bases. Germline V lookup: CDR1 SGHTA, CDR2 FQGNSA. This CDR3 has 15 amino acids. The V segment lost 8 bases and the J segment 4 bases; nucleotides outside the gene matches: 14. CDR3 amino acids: CASATSGALLYEQYF. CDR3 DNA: TGTGCCAGCGCGACGAGCGGGGCCCTATTATACGAGCAGTACTTC.

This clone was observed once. The CDR3 reads CASSPLGGPRETQYF. The CDR3 bases are TGTGCCAGCAGCCCTCTCGGGGGTCCGCGGGAGACCCAGTACTTC. The chain employs TRBV5-4 and TRBJ2-5, with D tentatively TRBD2 (6 bases). Trimming cost V 4 bases and J 5 bases, with 18 bases left between them. In germline, CDR1 is SGHNT, CDR2 YYREEE (reference sequence). The CDR3 runs to 15 residues. Looking up the rest from reference TRBV5-4 and TRBJ2-5 gives the full variable domain: ETGVTQSPTHLIKTRGQQVTLRCSSQSGHNTVSWYQQALGQGPQFIFQYYREEENGRGNFPPRFSGLQFPNYSSELNVNALELDDSALYLCASSPLGGPRETQYFGPGTRLLVL.

Here the CDR3 DNA reads TGTGCTAGTGGTTTGACGACTAGCGGAGAACTCATAGCCAAAAACATTCAGTACTTC. Translating gives CASGLTTSGELIAKNIQYF. V and J are TRBV12-5 and TRBJ2-4; 9 bases fit TRBD2. V lost 2 bases, J lost 0 bases, and 11 bases stayed unmatched. CDR3 length: 19 residues. Germline loops: CDR1 LGHNT, CDR2 FRNRAP.

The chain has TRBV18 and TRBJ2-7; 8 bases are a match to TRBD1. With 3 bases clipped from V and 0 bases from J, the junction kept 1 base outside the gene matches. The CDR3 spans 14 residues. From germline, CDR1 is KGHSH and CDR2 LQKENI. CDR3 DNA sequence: TGTGCCAGCTCACCCAGGGGGCTCTCCTACGAGCAGTACTTC. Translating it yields CASSPRGLSYEQYF.

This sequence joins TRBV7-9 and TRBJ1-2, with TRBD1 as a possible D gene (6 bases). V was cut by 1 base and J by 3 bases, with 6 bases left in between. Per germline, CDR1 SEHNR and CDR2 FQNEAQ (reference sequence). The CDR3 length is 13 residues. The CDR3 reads CASSLGTDYGYTF. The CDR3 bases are TGTGCCAGCAGCTTAGGGACAGACTATGGCTACACCTTC. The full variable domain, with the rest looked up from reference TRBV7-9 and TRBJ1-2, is DTGVSQNPRHKITKRGQNVTFRCDPISEHNRLYWYRQTLGQGPEFLTYFQNEAQLEKSRLLSDRFSAERPKGSFSTLEIQRTEQGDSAMYLCASSLGTDYGYTFGSGTRLTVV.

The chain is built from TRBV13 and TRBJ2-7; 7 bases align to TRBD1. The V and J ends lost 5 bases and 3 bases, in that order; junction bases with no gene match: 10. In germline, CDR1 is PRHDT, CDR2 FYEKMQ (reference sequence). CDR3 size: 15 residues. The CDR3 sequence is CASSLRTGTVYEQYF. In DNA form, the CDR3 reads TGTGCCAGCAGCCTTCGGACAGGCACGGTCTACGAGCAGTACTTC.

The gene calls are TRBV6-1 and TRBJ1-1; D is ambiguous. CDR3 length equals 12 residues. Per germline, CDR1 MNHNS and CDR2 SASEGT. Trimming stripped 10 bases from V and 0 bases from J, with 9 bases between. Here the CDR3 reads CAIGRLNTEAFF. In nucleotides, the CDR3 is TGTGCCATCGGACGGTTGAACACTGAAGCTTTCTTT.

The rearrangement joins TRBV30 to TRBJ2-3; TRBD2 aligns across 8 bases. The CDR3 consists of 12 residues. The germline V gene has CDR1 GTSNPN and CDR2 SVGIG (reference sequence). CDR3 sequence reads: CSCGGLADTQYF. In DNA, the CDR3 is TGTTCTTGCGGGGGGCTGGCAGATACGCAGTATTTT.

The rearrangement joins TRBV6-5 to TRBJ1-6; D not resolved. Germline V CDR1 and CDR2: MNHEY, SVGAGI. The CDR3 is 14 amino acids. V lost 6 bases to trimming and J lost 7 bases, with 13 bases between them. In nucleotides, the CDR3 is TGTGCCAGCAGGATCGGACGGCTCAATTCACCCCTCCACTTT. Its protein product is CASRIGRLNSPLHF.

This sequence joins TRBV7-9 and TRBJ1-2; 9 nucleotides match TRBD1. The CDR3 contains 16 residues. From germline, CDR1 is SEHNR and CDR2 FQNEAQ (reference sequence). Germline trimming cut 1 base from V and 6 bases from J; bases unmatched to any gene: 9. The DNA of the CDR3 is TGTGCCAGCAGCTTAGGACTCCGGGACAGGGTGGATGGCTACACCTTC. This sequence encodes CASSLGLRDRVDGYTF.

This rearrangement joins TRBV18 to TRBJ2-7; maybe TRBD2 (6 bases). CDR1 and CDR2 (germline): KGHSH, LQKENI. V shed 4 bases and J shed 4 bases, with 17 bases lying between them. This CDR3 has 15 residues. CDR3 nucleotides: TGTGCCAGCTCACTCGGGACTCAATTTGGGTACGAGCAGTACTTC. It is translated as CASSLGTQFGYEQYF.

As DNA, the CDR3 is TGCGCCAGCAGCGTCGTGACTAGCGGGGGGCGAATAACCTACAATGAGCAGTTCTTC. Amino acids: CASSVVTSGGRITYNEQFF. The J gene is TRBJ2-1, the V gene TRBV4-1, with 13 bases lining up with TRBD2. J lost 2 bases, V lost 5 bases, and 12 bases had no gene match. The CDR3 is 19 amino acids. Per germline, CDR1 MGHRA and CDR2 YSYEKL.

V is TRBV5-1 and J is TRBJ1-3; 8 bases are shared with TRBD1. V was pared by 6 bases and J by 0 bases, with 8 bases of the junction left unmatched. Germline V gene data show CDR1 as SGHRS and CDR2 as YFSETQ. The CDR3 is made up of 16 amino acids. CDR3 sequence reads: CASTSRGHYSGNTIYF. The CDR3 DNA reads TGCGCCAGCACCTCCAGGGGGCATTACTCTGGAAACACCATATATTTT.